This TCR beta chain came from a study of T-cell reconstitution after alpha-beta-depleted transplantation in children. Study-wide results and limits: Where alpha-beta T cells came from about two months after transplant was reportedly several hundred expanded graft clones. Surviving recipient T cells and thymic progenitors underlay high day-60 TCRbeta diversity in some patients. T-cell counts and diversity at one year following transplant were attributed mainly to newly produced T cells.

A library of TCRbeta sequences, prepared with unique molecular identifiers, was generated. MiXCR was run by TCRdb on the PCR reads, yielding one entry per CDR3 protein. The sample contains about 830,000 distinct CDR3 sequences, around 15% of which appear only once. This clonotype was observed a handful of times. No antigen is known for it. Sequences were derived from PBMCs, mostly from graft donor cells, sampled 360 days after TCRalphabeta/CD19-depleted stem cell transplant. This receptor was obtained from a male patient younger than 18 who had a stem cell transplant for acute lymphoblastic leukemia, so the T cells may come from the graft donor.

The CDR3 DNA follows: TGTGCCAGCCTACAGTATGCGAACACCGGGGAGCTGTTTTTT. Translating gives CASLQYANTGELFF. The rearrangement links TRBV6-1 to TRBJ2-2, with unresolved D. The CDR3 sequence is 14 residues long. Germline V gene data show CDR1 as MNHNS and CDR2 as SASEGT. Trimming took off 8 bases at V and 0 bases at J, with 10 bases between the two ends.